This T cell receptor beta chain was sequenced for a study of T cell repertoires in aging, cancer and after chemotherapy. Points from the study as a whole: Immunological memory after chemotherapy cannot be judged from the repertoire data.

The template was genomic DNA from peripheral blood, not RNA. This clonotype rates as medium-sized (0.01 to 0.1%). Its antigen remains unidentified. CDR3 length: 13 amino acids. The germline V gene encodes CDR1 LNHDA and CDR2 SQIVND (reference sequence). V lost 1 base and J 4 bases, leaving 8 bases between the germline ends. Rearranged V-D-J TRB sequences were amplified with a mixed TRB-A/B primer pool. Each CDR3 protein gets one entry after TCRdb re-called the multiplex PCR reads with MiXCR. The sample has roughly 6,400 distinct CDR3 sequences, 21% seen once. The clonotype comes from a human donor with a blood cancer. V usage is TRBV19 and J usage is TRBJ2-7, with D maybe TRBD1 (5 bases). Input material: blood. The CDR3 loop reads CASSIGTTYEQYF. The CDR3 region has the DNA TGTGCCAGTAGTATAGGGACAACATACGAGCAGTACTTC.